Listed below are T cell receptor beta chains from one sample, sequenced in a study of T cells in Graves' hyperthyroidism and ophthalmopathy. TCRdb ran MiXCR on the multiplex PCR reads and lists one entry per CDR3 protein. Here the sample spans around 530,000 distinct CDR3 sequences, 17% being singletons. Material for sequencing was blood. Receptor source: a woman younger than 30 with Graves' ophthalmopathy. Each CDR3 is given with its conserved first and last residue. A D gene is named only where the DNA matches it firmly. Size tells how often a clone was seen (once, few, many) or the class of an expanded clone, and some rows leave it out.

cdr3_length	clone_size	v_call	d_call	j_call	cdr3_nt	cdr3_aa
15	many	TRBV9	TRBD1	TRBJ1-1	TGTGCCAGCAGCCGGGACAGTCATGGGTCCACTGAAGCTTTCTTT	CASSRDSHGSTEAFF
17	.	TRBV10-3	.	TRBJ2-4	TGTGCCATCAGTGAGGCACGACAGGATCCAGGCAAAAACATTCAGTACTTC	CAISEARQDPGKNIQYF
16	few	TRBV6-1	TRBD2	TRBJ2-3	TGTGCCAGCAGTGCTCTAGCGGGGGGAAGCACAGATACGCAGTATTTT	CASSALAGGSTDTQYF
13	many	TRBV2	.	TRBJ2-1	TGTGCCAGCAGGCAAAGGGGACACAATGAGCAGTTCTTC	CASRQRGHNEQFF
13	many	TRBV30	.	TRBJ1-1	TGTGCCTGTAACAGGGCGGTGAACACTGAAGCTTTCTTT	CACNRAVNTEAFF
17	few	TRBV4-3	TRBD1	TRBJ1-5	TGCGCCAGCAGCCCTAAACAGGGGATTGATAGCAATCAGCCCCAGCATTTT	CASSPKQGIDSNQPQHF
15	many	TRBV27	.	TRBJ2-7	TGTGCCAGCAGTCCTATTCCTAGGGGATCCTACGAGCAGTACTTC	CASSPIPRGSYEQYF
12	.	TRBV5-1	TRBD1	TRBJ2-7	TGCGCCAGCAGTCTACAGGGGACCGAGCAGTACTTC	CASSLQGTEQYF
15	.	TRBV7-2	.	TRBJ2-4	TGTGCCAGCAGCAAGACAGGCCTAGCCAAAAACATTCAGTACTTC	CASSKTGLAKNIQYF
15	many	TRBV6-2/TRBV6-3	.	TRBJ2-3	TGTGCCAGCAGTTACAGGGCTACGCGGCGAGATACGCAGTATTTT	CASSYRATRRDTQYF
16	.	TRBV4-1	.	TRBJ1-5	TGCGCCAGCAGCACCCGGGCCGATTATAGCAATCAGCCCCAGCATTTT	CASSTRADYSNQPQHF
15	many	TRBV20-1	.	TRBJ2-3	TGCAGTGCTAGAGATGCCCCTAAGGGCACAGATACGCAGTATTTT	CSARDAPKGTDTQYF
14	.	TRBV29-1	.	TRBJ1-4	TGCAGCGCCCGGTGGGGGATAACTAATGAAAAACTGTTTTTT	CSARWGITNEKLFF
18	many	TRBV3-1	.	TRBJ1-1	TGTGCCAGCAGCCAAGTTACAGGGTTTCCCCCGATGAACACTGAAGCTTTCTTT	CASSQVTGFPPMNTEAFF
14	.	TRBV9	.	TRBJ1-2	TGTGCCAGCAGCGTAGTTGGGGGGCCCTATGGCTACACCTTC	CASSVVGGPYGYTF
16	.	TRBV18	.	TRBJ1-2	TGTGCCAGCTCACCGGCCTCACAGGGAACTAACTATGGCTACACCTTC	CASSPASQGTNYGYTF
13	.	TRBV6-2/TRBV6-3	.	TRBJ1-1	TGTGCCAGCAGTTTCTTGGGTTACACTGAAGCTTTCTTT	CASSFLGYTEAFF
13	.	TRBV20-1	.	TRBJ2-7	TGCAGTGCTAGAAGGGGCGGCCGGGACGAGCAGTACTTC	CSARRGGRDEQYF
18	.	TRBV10-3	TRBD2	TRBJ2-1	TGTGCCATCGGGTCTAGCCGGACTAGCGGGACCCGGATGAATGAGCAGTTCTTC	CAIGSSRTSGTRMNEQFF
13	many	TRBV18	.	TRBJ1-1	TGTGCCAGCTCATACCAATACAGCACTGAAGCTTTCTTT	CASSYQYSTEAFF
17	.	TRBV11-2	.	TRBJ1-4	TGTGCCAGCAGCCCCAGGGGCCGCCCCCTTAGCGACGAAAAACTGTTTTTT	CASSPRGRPLSDEKLFF
14	many	TRBV12-3/TRBV12-4	TRBD2	TRBJ2-1	TGTGCCAGCAGTTTGGTTGGGACTAACAATGAGCAGTTCTTC	CASSLVGTNNEQFF
15	.	TRBV14	TRBD2	TRBJ2-1	TGTGCCAGCAGCCAAGAAGGGAGGGCCTACAATGAGCAGTTCTTC	CASSQEGRAYNEQFF
13	many	TRBV12-3/TRBV12-4	.	TRBJ1-1	TGTGCCAGCAGGGGAAGGGAATTGACTGAAGCTTTCTTT	CASRGRELTEAFF
14	few	TRBV7-9	.	TRBJ2-7	TGTGCCAGCAGCTTATCTTTGGGTTACTACGAGCAGTACTTC	CASSLSLGYYEQYF
13	many	TRBV28	.	TRBJ1-1	TGTGCCAGCAGTTTACAGGGAGGTATTGAAGCTTTCTTT	CASSLQGGIEAFF
14	once	TRBV7-2	TRBD1	TRBJ1-1	TGTGCCAGCAGCCAAACAGGGGAGAGCACTGAAGCTTTCTTT	CASSQTGESTEAFF
15	.	TRBV20-1	.	TRBJ2-5	TGCAGTTCCCCGGGAAGGGGGGGGGGCCGCGAGACCCAGTACTTC	CSSPGRGGGRETQYF
14	many	TRBV18	TRBD1	TRBJ1-2	TGTGCCAGCTCACCAGGGACAGACAACTATGGCTACACCTTC	CASSPGTDNYGYTF
12	many	TRBV2	.	TRBJ1-1	TGTGCCAGCGGGCAGGGAGGAACTGAAGCTTTCTTT	CASGQGGTEAFF
15	many	TRBV6-1	TRBD2	TRBJ2-1	TGTGCCAGCAGTGCAGGGACTAGCGGACACAATGAGCAGTTCTTC	CASSAGTSGHNEQFF
15	few	TRBV28	TRBD2	TRBJ2-5	TGTGCCAGCAGCCCGCGGGGGGGCCTTGGAGAGACCCAGTACTTC	CASSPRGGLGETQYF
12	.	TRBV30	TRBD2	TRBJ2-5	TGTGCCTGGAAACCGGGAGGGGAGACCCAGTACTTC	CAWKPGGETQYF
15	.	TRBV20-1	.	TRBJ2-4	TGCAGTGCTTCCCTCCTATCATGGGCGAATAGCATTCAGTACTTC	CSASLLSWANSIQYF
13	.	TRBV30	.	TRBJ1-2	TGTGCCTGGAGTGTACTAGGCGACTATGGCTACACCTTC	CAWSVLGDYGYTF
12	many	TRBV2	.	TRBJ1-2	TGTGCCATTTTGCAGGGCGGCTATGGCTACACCTTC	CAILQGGYGYTF
17	.	TRBV11-3	TRBD2	TRBJ2-1	TGTGCCAGCAGCGAAGGAGCGGGAGGAAGCTCCTACAACGAGCGGTTCTTC	CASSEGAGGSSYNERFF
15	many	TRBV6-2/TRBV6-3	.	TRBJ1-1	TGTGCCAGCAGTTACTCCGGACAAAGGAACACTGAAGCTTTCTTT	CASSYSGQRNTEAFF
13	.	TRBV19	.	TRBJ1-5	TGTGCCAGTAGCATGGACAGCAATCAGCCCCAGCATTTT	CASSMDSNQPQHF
16	many	TRBV6-5	.	TRBJ2-1	TGTGCCAGCAGTTACTCACGGGACCCGGGGTACAATGAGCAGTTCTTC	CASSYSRDPGYNEQFF
15	many	TRBV3-1	.	TRBJ1-1	TGTGCCAGCAGCCAACCAACCAGGACCCTCACTGAAGCTTTCTTT	CASSQPTRTLTEAFF
20	.	TRBV28	TRBD1	TRBJ2-7	TGTGCCAGCAGTTTGATTGGGTGGACAGGGAGAGCCCCGTCCCCCTACGAGCAGTACTTC	CASSLIGWTGRAPSPYEQYF
16	many	TRBV30	TRBD1	TRBJ1-2	TGTGCCTGGGAGTACGATGGCCGAGGGACAGGGACTGGCTACACCTTC	CAWEYDGRGTGTGYTF
15	many	TRBV7-2	.	TRBJ1-1	TGTGCCAGCAGCTTATCGTTTGTCGCGAACACTGAAGCTTTCTTT	CASSLSFVANTEAFF
10	.	TRBV29-1	.	TRBJ1-2	TGCAGCGCCGACCCCTATGGCTACACCTTC	CSADPYGYTF
15	.	TRBV6-1	.	TRBJ2-5	TGTGCCAGCAGTAGATCCGGGTCCAGTGGAGAGACCCAGTACTTC	CASSRSGSSGETQYF